The clone carrying this T cell receptor beta chain was found many times. The germline gives CDR1 SGHRS, CDR2 YFSETQ. This CDR3 has 13 residues. V was pared by 0 bases and J by 9 bases, with 10 bases between. These data originate in a study of identical twins. Carrying unique molecular identifiers, the cDNA also gained a universal primer site through template switching. MiXCR was run by TCRdb on the 5' RACE reads, yielding one entry per CDR3 protein. The table lists 1.5 million to 2 million distinct CDR3 sequences, under 35% of them singletons, with about 0.3% in the top ten. The V call is TRBV5-1, the J call TRBJ2-1; no firm D call. This TCR came from a newborn girl in good health. The material sequenced was cord blood. This CDR3 is CASSLAGTGEQFF. CDR3 bases: TGCGCCAGCAGCTTGGCAGGAACGGGTGAGCAGTTCTTC.